One sample yielded the 7 T cell receptor beta chains listed below, sequenced in a study of cytotoxic CD8 clonotypes in ibrutinib-treated CLL (dated by TCRdb to about 2021). Library preparation used the immunoSEQ multiplex PCR assay. The source is immuneACCESS, and TCRdb retained only in-frame sequences with V and J called. Part of the clones is not carried over; for the studies checked, unresolved V genes explain less than half of this, and the remainder is unexplained. The sample profile shows approximately 320,000 clones; 67% of them were found once. Jointly, the top ten make up 6% to 6.5% of the sample. The sample in question was PBMCs, obtained after 36 months of ibrutinib treatment. The receptors were gathered from a human donor with chronic lymphocytic leukemia.

A single count supports this clone. The chain joins TRBV5-1 to TRBJ2-6; no firm D call. This CDR3 region has 14 residues. CDR1 SGHRS and CDR2 YFSETQ come from the germline V gene. The V gene lost 5 bases and the J gene lost 1 base, with 7 bases spanning the gap. The CDR3 is CASRPVSGANVLTF. The CDR3 DNA sequence: TGCGCCAGCAGGCCGGTTTCTGGGGCCAACGTCCTGACTTTC. Together with reference TRBV5-1 and TRBJ2-6, the CDR3 gives the full variable domain: KAGVTQTPRYLIKTRGQQVTLSCSPISGHRSVSWYQQTPGQGLQFLFEYFSETQRNKGNFPGRFSGRQFSNSRSEMNVSTLELGDSALYLCASRPVSGANVLTFGAGSRLTVL.

This clone has more than one count but fewer than ten. The chain is built from TRBV7-8 and TRBJ1-3, with no clear D. The V gene's germline CDR1 is SGHVS and CDR2 FQNEAQ. The CDR3 totals 12 residues. Trimming shortened V by 2 bases and J by 7 bases, and 6 bases separated the two germline ends. The CDR3, as DNA: TGTGCCAGCAGCTTATCCGGGAACACCATATATTTT. Protein product: CASSLSGNTIYF.

The V and J genes are TRBV6-6 and TRBJ2-7; TRBD1 matches at 10 bases. Germline values: CDR1 MNHNY, CDR2 SVGAGI (reference sequence). Unmatched junction bases numbered 7, after V lost 5 bases and J lost 9 bases. The CDR3 is made up of 13 amino acids. The CDR3 region is CASSHARQGAQYF. The DNA for the CDR3 is TGTGCCAGCAGTCACGCCCGACAGGGGGCGCAGTACTTC.

The V gene is TRBV7-2, the J gene TRBJ1-1, with 7 positions matching TRBD1. This CDR3 is built from 15 residues. Trimming cost V 4 bases and J 4 bases; bases outside gene matches: 9. From germline, CDR1 is SGHTA and CDR2 FQGNSA. The CDR3, as DNA: TGTGCCAGCAGCTCGACAGGGAGGTCGGTCACTGAAGCTTTCTTT. Translating it yields CASSSTGRSVTEAFF.

The chain recombines TRBV4-1 with TRBJ1-2; no clear D gene. Between the trimmed V and J ends, which lost 4 bases and 4 bases, there was a span of 13 bases. The CDR3 has 14 residues. Germline values: CDR1 MGHRA, CDR2 YSYEKL. The CDR3 region is CASSPPASVYGYTF. In DNA form, the CDR3 reads TGCGCCAGCAGCCCTCCAGCTTCGGTCTATGGCTACACCTTC.

As to this clone: One end of the junction does not line up with germline, which may come from a read error. This chain uses TRBV5-4 with TRBJ2-1, with D possibly matching TRBD2 (7 bases). The CDR3 runs 15 residues. CDR1 is SGHNT, CDR2 YYREEE, per germline (reference sequence). CDR3 amino acids: CASSQRRGGSNEQFF. CDR3 sequence (DNA): TGCGCCAGCAGCCAACGAAGGGGGGGGAGCAATGAGCAGTTCTTC.

The genes are TRBV9 and TRBJ1-4; the D gene is possibly TRBD1 (6 bases). This CDR3 is 14 amino acids long. Germline loops: CDR1 SGDLS, CDR2 YYNGEE. Trimming pared 4 bases from V and 4 bases from J, leaving 11 bases between. CDR3 sequence reads: CASSKGGNNEKLFF. CDR3 in DNA: TGTGCCAGCAGCAAAGGGGGTAATAATGAAAAACTGTTTTTT.